Each of the 32 T cell receptor beta chains below was sequenced from the same sample in a study of T cell repertoires in cytomegalovirus infection. Their antigens are not known. MiXCR was run by TCRdb on the reads, yielding one entry per CDR3 protein. The table shows 50,000 to 60,000 distinct CDR3 sequences, with around 20% occurring only once. The material was CD8+ T cells from cultured PBMCs, obtained from culture after CMV antigen stimulation. The receptor set was obtained from a human donor in good health (CMV status not recorded). Some clones in this sample may be carry-over from other donors' samples.

The chain joins TRBV4-3 to TRBJ1-5, with TRBD1 identical over 7 bases. CDR1 and CDR2 (germline): LGHNA, YSLEER. The CDR3 extends over 15 amino acids. The V gene end was trimmed by 3 bases and the J gene end by 1 base; junction bases not matched to a gene: 3. CDR3 in amino acids: CASSQYRGSNQPQHF. CDR3 nucleotides: TGCGCCAGCAGCCAGTACAGGGGCAGCAATCAGCCCCAGCATTTT.

This clonotype occurred a few times. The V call is TRBV10-3, the J call TRBJ1-6; D gene unclear. The CDR3 has 16 amino acids. Per the germline V gene, CDR1 is ENHRY and CDR2 is SYGVKD. V lost 0 bases and J lost 9, with 15 bases in between. The CDR3: CAISESERQRRSPLHF. The DNA for the CDR3 is TGTGCCATCAGTGAGTCAGAACGGCAGCGGCGTTCACCCCTCCACTTT.

A few counts support this clonotype. J is TRBJ2-7 and V is TRBV12-3 or TRBV12-4; TRBD1 agrees at 8 bases. The CDR3 consists of 14 residues. The J segment lost 3 bases and the V segment lost 6 bases, leaving 7 bases of the junction unmatched. In DNA, the CDR3 is TGTGCCAGCAGCCCCCTAGGGACAGGCTACGAGCAGTACTTC. Protein: CASSPLGTGYEQYF.

The table lists this clonotype with a few counts. The gene calls are TRBV6-6 and TRBJ2-2; D possibly matches TRBD1 or TRBD2 (5 bases each). CDR1 and CDR2 (germline): MNHNY, SVGAGI (reference sequence). The CDR3 contains 15 residues. Trimming removed 4 bases at V and 7 bases at J, with 16 bases between. CDR3 DNA: TGTGCCAGCAGTTTCCGAGGGTTAGGGGTCGGGGAGCTGTTTTTT. The encoded protein is CASSFRGLGVGELFF.

The gene calls are TRBV7-2 and TRBJ2-3; 10 positions agree with TRBD2. The junction had 2 bases not matched to a gene; V was cut back by 1 base and J by 1 base. The CDR3 has 16 residues. Germline V gene data show CDR1 as SGHTA and CDR2 as FQGNSA. CDR3 sequence: CASSLGLAGGTDTQYF. The CDR3 region has the DNA TGTGCCAGCAGCTTAGGGCTAGCGGGGGGCACAGATACGCAGTATTTT. Variable domain in full (rest from reference TRBV7-2 and TRBJ2-3): GAGVSQSPSNKVTEKGKDVELRCDPISGHTALYWYRQSLGQGLEFLIYFQGNSAPDKSGLPSDRFSAERTGGSVSTLTIQRTQQEDSAVYLCASSLGLAGGTDTQYFGPGTRLTVL.

This clonotype came up a few times. The chain links TRBV9 to TRBJ2-7; the D is unclear. Germline V gene sequence: CDR1 SGDLS, CDR2 YYNGEE. The CDR3 covers 15 residues. Trimming took off 2 bases at V and 0 bases at J, with 12 bases between the two ends. CDR3 loop: CASSVADGHSYEQYF. The CDR3 coding sequence is TGTGCCAGCAGCGTGGCCGACGGTCACTCCTACGAGCAGTACTTC. The entire variable domain, with the rest obtained from reference TRBV9 and TRBJ2-7, is as follows: DSGVTQTPKHLITATGQRVTLRCSPRSGDLSVYWYQQSLDQGLQFLIQYYNGEERAKGNILERFSAQQFPDLHSELNLSSLELGDSALYFCASSVADGHSYEQYFGPGTRLTVT.

This clonotype was seen more than once but under ten times. The chain recombines TRBV4-1 with TRBJ1-6; 7 bases are shared with TRBD1. The junction had 5 bases not matched to a gene; V was cut back by 0 bases and J by 12 bases. Looked up from germline, CDR1 is MGHRA and CDR2 is YSYEKL. The CDR3 is 14 amino acids. Here the CDR3 reads CASSQDQGVRPLHF. CDR3 bases: TGCGCCAGCAGCCAAGATCAGGGGGTACGACCCCTCCACTTT.

This clonotype was picked up a small number of times. V is TRBV12-3 or TRBV12-4 and J is TRBJ1-2, with no clear D. The CDR3 is 14 amino acids. V was pared by 7 bases and J by 6 bases, with 18 bases between. CDR3 in DNA: TGTGCCAGCATGATGGACGGCTCGGGGAATGGCTACACCTTC. Amino acid sequence: CASMMDGSGNGYTF.

In this sample, this clonotype turned up a few times. The J gene is TRBJ2-7, the V gene TRBV6-1, with 7 bases aligning to TRBD2. The CDR3 runs to 16 residues. After removal of 2 bases from V and 5 bases from J, the junction contained 12 bases not matched to a gene. The germline gives CDR1 MNHNS, CDR2 SASEGT. In DNA form, the CDR3 reads TGTGCCAGCAGTGAAAGGAGGGAGGGAGCCCTCAACGAGCAGTACTTC. Protein sequence: CASSERREGALNEQYF.

The chain has TRBV27 and TRBJ2-1; 8 bases are shared with TRBD1. Germline V gene lookup returns CDR1 MNHEY and CDR2 SMNVEV (reference sequence). The CDR3 runs 16 residues. The J segment lost 0 bases and the V segment lost 3 bases, leaving 4 bases of the junction unmatched. Here the CDR3 DNA reads TGTGCCAGCAGTTTGACAGGGGACATCTCCTACAATGAGCAGTTCTTC. Protein product: CASSLTGDISYNEQFF.

This clonotype was counted many times. The genes are TRBV4-3 and TRBJ1-3; TRBD1 agrees at 7 bases. The CDR3 is 20 amino acids. Per the germline V gene, CDR1 is LGHNA and CDR2 is YSLEER. The ends lost 0 bases at V and 0 bases at J; junction bases unmatched: 14. The DNA for the CDR3 is TGCGCCAGCAGCCAAGATTGGGGGAGGGACAGTCTCTTCTCTGGAAACACCATATATTTT. It encodes CASSQDWGRDSLFSGNTIYF.

This clonotype has just a few counts. The chain combines TRBV3-1 with TRBJ1-3; D not resolved. There are 11 residues in the CDR3. In germline, CDR1 is LGHDT, CDR2 YNNKEL (reference sequence). V was trimmed by 1 base and J by 5 bases, leaving 0 bases between them. The CDR3 DNA sequence: TGTGCCAGCAGCCAAGGAAACACCATATATTTT. Translated: CASSQGNTIYF. Full variable domain (remainder filled in from reference TRBV3-1 and TRBJ1-3): DTAVSQTPKYLVTQMGNDKSIKCEQNLGHDTMYWYKQDSKKFLKIMFSYNNKELIINETVPNRFSPKSPDKAHLNLHINSLELGDSAVYFCASSQGNTIYFGEGSWLTVV.

The chain employs TRBV2 and TRBJ2-7, with D possibly TRBD1 on 5 matching bases. Germline lookup yields CDR1 SNHLY and CDR2 FYNNEI. V gave up 7 bases and J gave up 7 bases, with 8 bases separating them. The CDR3 covers 10 residues. The CDR3 loop reads CASIAGEQYF. CDR3 nucleotide sequence: TGTGCCAGCATTGCAGGGGAGCAGTACTTC. Together with reference TRBV2 and TRBJ2-7, the CDR3 gives the full variable domain: EPEVTQTPSHQVTQMGQEVILRCVPISNHLYFYWYRQILGQKVEFLVSFYNNEISEKSEIFDDQFSVERPDGSNFTLKIRSTKLEDSAMYFCASIAGEQYFGPGTRLTVT.

This clonotype was observed a handful of times. The chain has TRBV6-1 and TRBJ2-1, with 7 bases identical to TRBD2. Per the germline V gene, CDR1 is MNHNS and CDR2 is SASEGT. Trimming took 2 bases from V and 3 from J; bases not matched to a gene: 4. This CDR3 contains 15 residues. The CDR3 region has the DNA TGTGCCAGCAGTGAACTCCCGGGGGGCTACAATGAGCAGTTCTTC. It codes for CASSELPGGYNEQFF.

The chain carries TRBV6-2 or TRBV6-3 and TRBJ1-2; D is unresolved. The CDR3 extends over 15 amino acids. V gave up 5 bases and J gave up 3 bases, with 16 bases separating them. The germline V gene encodes CDR1 MNHEY and CDR2 SVGEGT. The CDR3 protein is CASSTVDQIYYGYTF. The CDR3 DNA is TGTGCCAGCAGTACCGTGGACCAGATTTACTATGGCTACACCTTC.

There are a few counts of this clonotype. The chain uses TRBV7-9 and TRBJ1-2; TRBD1 agrees at 9 bases. From germline, CDR1 is SEHNR and CDR2 FQNEAQ (reference sequence). Germline trimming cut 0 bases from V and 6 bases from J; bases unmatched to any gene: 5. The CDR3 extends over 15 amino acids. The CDR3 DNA follows: TGTGCCAGCAGCTTAGCCTCAGGACAGGGGAATGGCTACACCTTC. Its protein is CASSLASGQGNGYTF.

This rearrangement joins TRBV7-7 to TRBJ2-5; 14 bases match TRBD2. J lost 4 bases, V lost 0 bases, and 10 bases had no gene match. There are 19 residues in the CDR3. Per germline, CDR1 SSHAT and CDR2 FNYEAQ (reference sequence). Here the CDR3 reads CASSLATPGLAGDAETQYF. CDR3 sequence (DNA): TGTGCCAGCAGCTTAGCAACCCCGGGACTAGCGGGGGACGCAGAGACCCAGTACTTC.

The J gene is TRBJ2-5, the V gene TRBV7-6; 11 bases match TRBD1. Germline V gene lookup returns CDR1 SGHVS and CDR2 FNYEAQ. The V segment lost 3 bases and the J segment 3 bases; nucleotides outside the gene matches: 9. The length of the CDR3 is 17 residues. CDR3 nucleotides: TGTGCCAGCAGCTTTTTAAAAGGGACAGGGGGGGAAGAGACCCAGTACTTC. Translating it yields CASSFLKGTGGEETQYF. Full variable domain (outside the CDR3, taken from reference TRBV7-6 and TRBJ2-5): GAGVSQSPRYKVTKRGQDVALRCDPISGHVSLYWYRQALGQGPEFLTYFNYEAQQDKSGLPNDRFSAERPEGSISTLTIQRTEQRDSAMYRCASSFLKGTGGEETQYFGPGTRLLVL.

This clonotype appeared a few times. J is TRBJ1-3 and V is TRBV11-2; D not resolved. The V and J ends lost 1 base and 0 bases respectively, with 16 bases between them. The CDR3 is 18 amino acids. Germline V gives CDR1 SGHAT, CDR2 FQNNGV. CDR3 sequence: CASSLAFISGSSGNTIYF. DNA of the CDR3: TGTGCCAGCAGCTTAGCCTTCATTTCAGGCAGCTCTGGAAACACCATATATTTT. The full variable domain, rest sourced from reference TRBV11-2 and TRBJ1-3, is EAGVAQSPRYKIIEKRQSVAFWCNPISGHATLYWYQQILGQGPKLLIQFQNNGVVDDSQLPKDRFSAERLKGVDSTLKIQPAKLEDSAVYLCASSLAFISGSSGNTIYFGEGSWLTVV.

This clonotype has only a few counts. The CDR3: CASSQEGGANKNIQYF. CDR3 nucleotides: TGTGCCAGCAGCCAAGAGGGGGGGGCGAACAAAAACATTCAGTACTTC. The chain combines TRBV4-2 with TRBJ2-4; D might be TRBD2 (7 bases). Germline CDR1 reads LGHNA; CDR2 reads YNFKEQ. The V end was cut by 0 bases, the J end by 3 bases, with 12 bases between. The CDR3 is 16 amino acids.

There are a few counts of this clonotype. The V call is TRBV7-9, the J call TRBJ1-5; no reliable D call. With 8 bases removed from V and 5 bases from J, the gap between germline ends came to 4 bases. From germline, CDR1 is SEHNR and CDR2 FQNEAQ (reference sequence). This CDR3 is 10 amino acids long. The CDR3 coding sequence is TGTGCCAGCGGAGATCAGCCCCAGCATTTT. The encoded protein is CASGDQPQHF.

V and J are TRBV7-9 and TRBJ2-1; 10 nucleotides agree with TRBD1. The CDR3 covers 15 residues. Trimming took 5 bases from V and 5 from J; bases not matched to a gene: 6. Germline V CDR1 and CDR2: SEHNR, FQNEAQ (reference sequence). CDR3 sequence (DNA): TGTGCCAGCAGCGGGGGACAGGGGAACCACAATGAGCAGTTCTTC. It yields the protein CASSGGQGNHNEQFF.

This clonotype was observed a few times. The V gene is TRBV6-5, the J gene TRBJ1-1; 7 bases line up with TRBD1. The CDR3 consists of 16 residues. Germline assignment: CDR1 MNHEY and CDR2 SVGAGI. V shed 10 bases, J shed 0 bases, and the junction held 14 bases outside the gene matches. CDR3 in amino acids: CATSGGGGTLNTEAFF. Written as DNA, the CDR3 is TGTGCCACCTCGGGAGGGGGCGGAACGTTGAACACTGAAGCTTTCTTT.

The chain links TRBV7-9 to TRBJ2-5, with a possible D match to TRBD2 (6 bases). The V and J ends lost 1 base and 5 bases respectively, with 14 bases between them. CDR1 is SEHNR and CDR2 is FQNEAQ in the germline V gene (reference sequence). The CDR3 totals 15 residues. The CDR3 reads CASSLGFGGMETQYF. The DNA for the CDR3 is TGTGCCAGCAGCTTAGGATTCGGAGGGATGGAGACCCAGTACTTC.

The gene calls are TRBV6-6 and TRBJ2-7, with D possibly TRBD2 on 6 matching bases. CDR1 is MNHNY and CDR2 is SVGAGI in the germline V gene (reference sequence). The CDR3 length is 15 residues. Between the trimmed V and J ends, which lost 4 bases and 0 bases, there was a span of 13 bases. The CDR3, as DNA: TGTGCCAGCAGTTCCTGGGGCGGGAACTCCTACGAGCAGTACTTC. Its translation: CASSSWGGNSYEQYF.

J is TRBJ2-5 and V is TRBV7-2, with D maybe TRBD2 (7 bases). This CDR3 spans 16 amino acids. V shed 3 bases and J shed 5 bases, with 19 bases lying between them. Germline V lookup: CDR1 SGHTA, CDR2 FQGNSA. The CDR3 bases are TGTGCCAGCAGCTTTCTAGGGGGAGGGGGTCGGGAGACCCAGTACTTC. Protein: CASSFLGGGGRETQYF.

This clonotype was counted a few times. V gene TRBV4-1 combines with J gene TRBJ2-7; 8 nucleotides match TRBD2. V shed 0 bases, J shed 7 bases, and the junction held 11 bases outside the gene matches. The CDR3 has 16 amino acids. CDR1 and CDR2 from the germline V gene are MGHRA and YSYEKL. The CDR3 here is CASSQEVAGYPLEQYF. In nucleotides, the CDR3 is TGCGCCAGCAGCCAAGAGGTAGCGGGGTACCCTTTGGAGCAGTACTTC.

J is TRBJ2-7 and V is TRBV7-6; tentatively, D is TRBD1 or TRBD2 (5 bases each). The V gene's germline CDR1 is SGHVS and CDR2 FNYEAQ. Trimming stripped 8 bases from V and 6 bases from J, with 17 bases between. This CDR3 contains 13 residues. The CDR3 nucleotides read TGTGCCAGCCGGCCTTTGGGGGACGCCGAGCAGTACTTC. It translates to CASRPLGDAEQYF.

The V call is TRBV9, the J call TRBJ2-3; D ambiguous. From germline, CDR1 is SGDLS and CDR2 YYNGEE. Trimming stripped 0 bases from V and 4 bases from J, with 6 bases between. This CDR3 is 13 amino acids long. The CDR3 DNA is TGTGCCAGCAGCGTAGAAATCCCAGATACGCAGTATTTT. It is translated as CASSVEIPDTQYF.

The rearrangement uses TRBV12-3 or TRBV12-4 and TRBJ1-1; no reliable D call. V lost 6 bases and J 1 base, leaving 12 bases between the germline ends. The CDR3 has 14 amino acids. This CDR3 reads CASSPSGPNTEAFF. The CDR3 DNA reads as TGTGCCAGCAGCCCCTCCGGCCCGAACACTGAAGCTTTCTTT.

This clonotype has just a few counts. The V and J genes are TRBV7-8 and TRBJ1-2; D gene ambiguous. Germline-derived CDR1 and CDR2 are SGHVS and FQNEAQ. V was shortened by 2 bases and J by 6 bases, with 13 bases between the two germline ends. CDR3 size: 14 residues. The DNA for the CDR3 is TGTGCCAGCAGCTTATCCCCCGCCCTGGATGGCTACACCTTC. This translates into CASSLSPALDGYTF.

The J gene is TRBJ1-6, the V gene TRBV20-1, with D tentatively TRBD1 (6 bases). The V gene's germline CDR1 is DFQATT and CDR2 SNEGSKA (reference sequence). V dropped 1 base and J dropped 2 bases, with 12 bases sitting between them. The CDR3 has 16 residues. The CDR3 loop reads CSARVQGTPYNSPLHF. The CDR3 coding sequence is TGCAGTGCTAGAGTGCAGGGGACCCCCTATAATTCACCCCTCCACTTT.